Presented here are 9 T cell receptor beta chains from one specimen sequenced in a study of OX40 agonist ivuxolimab in advanced cancers. Here immunoSEQ multiplex PCR was the method, and the copy in TCRdb shows in-frame clones only, minus some. Of fewer than 80,000 clones in the sample, 80% to 90% were seen once. The material was CD4+ or CD8+ T cells sorted from blood, obtained in a trial of the OX40 agonist ivuxolimab. These receptors all come from an adult with an advanced solid tumor such as melanoma, head and neck, liver or kidney cancer.

V gene TRBV9 combines with J gene TRBJ1-4; a possible D gene is TRBD1 (5 bases). Trimming took off 4 bases at V and 2 bases at J, with 15 bases between the two ends. This CDR3 has 16 amino acids. Germline V gene data show CDR1 as SGDLS and CDR2 as YYNGEE. This CDR3 reads CASSYSGGVTNEKLFF. The DNA for the CDR3 is TGTGCCAGCAGCTACAGTGGGGGAGTCACTAATGAAAAACTGTTTTTT.

V is TRBV4-3 and J is TRBJ2-3; no reliable D call. The CDR3 is 14 amino acids. Germline V gene lookup returns CDR1 LGHNA and CDR2 YSLEER. V was clipped by 5 bases and J by 0 bases, with 9 bases between them. CDR3 residues: CASSSELSTDTQYF. The CDR3, as DNA: TGCGCCAGCAGCAGCGAACTTAGCACAGATACGCAGTATTTT.

The chain couples TRBV10-3 to TRBJ2-7, with 11 bases that match TRBD1. The CDR3 is 15 residues long. After removal of 0 bases from V and 6 bases from J, the junction contained 4 bases not matched to a gene. The V gene's germline CDR1 is ENHRY and CDR2 SYGVKD. CDR3 sequence reads: CAISESGQGESEQYF. The CDR3 DNA reads as TGTGCCATCAGTGAGTCGGGACAGGGGGAATCCGAGCAGTACTTC.

V and J are TRBV15 and TRBJ1-1, with 8 bases that match TRBD1. Germline CDR1 LNHNV, CDR2 YYDKDF (reference sequence). V was clipped by 1 base and J by 7 bases; unmatched bases: 8. This CDR3 region has 15 residues. The CDR3 DNA sequence: TGTGCCACCAGCAGAGGAGGACAGGGAGACTTTGAAGCTTTCTTT. This sequence encodes CATSRGGQGDFEAFF.

The table lists this clone with a few counts. The chain uses TRBV2 and TRBJ1-2, with D perhaps matching TRBD1 (5 bases). CDR1 SNHLY and CDR2 FYNNEI come from the germline V gene. The CDR3 loop spans 14 amino acids. Trimming took 2 bases from V and 8 from J, leaving 15 bases between them. The CDR3, as DNA: TGTGCCAGCAGTGAAATTCGGCAGGGTCAAGGCTACACCTTC. It codes for CASSEIRQGQGYTF.

The chain combines TRBV19 with TRBJ1-1; tentative D call: TRBD1 (5 bases). The V gene lost 6 bases and the J gene lost 4 bases, with 15 bases spanning the gap. Germline CDR1 LNHDA, CDR2 SQIVND (reference sequence). CDR3 length: 14 amino acids. CDR3 sequence (DNA): TGTGCCAGTAGGGAGGTGGGGCCGGCCACTGAAGCTTTCTTT. It yields the protein CASREVGPATEAFF.

This clone was seen only a few times. The chain employs TRBV27 and TRBJ1-5; possible D gene TRBD1, 5 bases. The germline V gene has CDR1 MNHEY and CDR2 SMNVEV (reference sequence). The V gene lost 6 bases and the J gene lost 7 bases, with 16 bases spanning the gap. The CDR3 runs to 14 residues. CDR3: CASRPGLPSQPQHF. CDR3 in DNA: TGTGCCAGCAGGCCGGGGCTGCCCTCCCAGCCCCAGCATTTT.

J is TRBJ2-1 and V is TRBV27, with 15 positions matching TRBD2. Looked up from germline, CDR1 is MNHEY and CDR2 is SMNVEV (reference sequence). This CDR3 region has 14 residues. V gave up 8 bases and J gave up 9 bases; unmatched junction bases: 5. The CDR3 loop reads CASGGTSGGLEQFF. The DNA of the CDR3 is TGTGCCAGCGGGGGGACTAGCGGGGGGCTTGAGCAGTTCTTC.

J is TRBJ1-3 and V is TRBV2; D uncertain. This CDR3 has 15 residues. Germline values: CDR1 SNHLY, CDR2 FYNNEI. Trimming pared 3 bases from V and 4 bases from J, leaving 13 bases between. CDR3 protein: CASSDQVVRGNTIYF. Written as DNA, the CDR3 is TGTGCCAGCAGTGATCAGGTGGTGAGGGGAAACACCATATATTTT. Full variable domain (outside the CDR3, taken from reference TRBV2 and TRBJ1-3): EPEVTQTPSHQVTQMGQEVILRCVPISNHLYFYWYRQILGQKVEFLVSFYNNEISEKSEIFDDQFSVERPDGSNFTLKIRSTKLEDSAMYFCASSDQVVRGNTIYFGEGSWLTVV.